This note documents a single T cell receptor (beta chain) sequence. Random hexamers were used to reverse transcribe 0.5 to 1 ug of RNA. Amplification of the TCR beta CDR3 was carried out by immunoSEQ multiplex PCR, which spanned a total of 54 Vbeta and 13 Jbeta segments. Using its own MiXCR run on the immunoSEQ multiplex PCR reads, TCRdb lists one record per CDR3 protein. This sample yields 150,000 to 200,000 distinct CDR3 sequences, of which roughly 94% are seen a single time; around 0.093% belongs to the top ten. The germline V and J ends were trimmed by 1 base and 0 bases, with 13 bases remaining between them. The germline V gene has CDR1 MNHNS and CDR2 SASEGT. The CDR3 loop spans 18 amino acids. This sample stems from a study of CD8 T cells in Susac syndrome.

The specimen was CD4+ T cells from PBMCs. The rearrangement links TRBV6-1 to TRBJ2-6; D possibly corresponds to TRBD1 (7 bases). The TCR originated in a human donor with multiple sclerosis. The CDR3 reads CASSEGAGGSSGANVLTF. The CDR3 DNA sequence: TGTGCCAGCAGTGAAGGTGCAGGGGGGAGCTCTGGGGCCAACGTCCTGACTTTC.